Below, one TCR beta chain is given with its context. Its target is unknown. This entry comes from a study of T cell responses to AZD1222 COVID-19 vaccine. Study findings and constraints: Clonal diversity may have been underestimated in mostly white British donors.

Assay used: immunoSEQ multiplex PCR; TCRdb lists only in-frame clones, some missing. The repertoire holds some 170,000 clones, with about 90% as singletons. This CDR3 comprises 13 residues. The ends were cut back, 4 bases at V and 5 bases at J, with 14 bases in the middle. Germline lookup yields CDR1 SQVTM and CDR2 ANQGSEA. The sequencing used peripheral blood, collected on day 0 of MenACWY control vaccination. The genes are TRBV29-1 and TRBJ1-1; D not certain. The receptor was isolated from an adult in good health. CDR3 sequence: CSVVGQSGTEAFF. CDR3 nucleotide sequence: TGCAGCGTTGTTGGTCAGTCCGGGACTGAAGCTTTCTTT.